Below, 16 T cell receptor beta chains from the same sample are listed, as sequenced in a study of monozygotic twins with inflammatory bowel disease. TCRdb re-called the 5' RACE reads; every CDR3 protein appears as one record, without DNA. This table holds some 160,000 distinct CDR3 sequences. The material sequenced was blood. These receptors all come from a human donor with ulcerative colitis or Crohn's disease, or a healthy co-twin of an affected twin (not recorded which).

The V and J genes are TRBV24-1 and TRBJ2-1; TCRdb indicates TRBD2, and absent DNA this call remains unverified. The CDR3 spans 18 residues. Germline V CDR1 and CDR2: KGHDR, SFDVKD. The CDR3 loop is CATSDRSSGKIAYNEQFF.

This chain joins TRBV20-1 and TRBJ2-2; no DNA is available, so the TRBD1 call from TCRdb remains unchecked. The CDR3 length is 16 residues. The germline CDR1 and CDR2 sequences are DFQATT and SNEGSKA (reference sequence). The CDR3 protein is CSARRERMSNTGELFF.

The J gene is TRBJ2-2, the V gene TRBV11-3; TCRdb's assignment of TRBD2 cannot be checked, as there is no DNA. The CDR3 loop spans 16 amino acids. Looked up from germline, CDR1 is SGHNT and CDR2 is YENEEA. CDR3 loop: CASSRGLAVNTGELFF.

The chain employs TRBV20-1 and TRBJ1-5; the D gene TCRdb calls, TRBD1, cannot be checked with no DNA. CDR3 length: 15 amino acids. Germline lookup yields CDR1 DFQATT and CDR2 SNEGSKA (reference sequence). This CDR3 is CSAIHPTGSEQPQHF.

The chain links TRBV3-1 to TRBJ2-7; TCRdb indicates TRBD2, and absent DNA this call remains unverified. Germline V gives CDR1 LGHDT, CDR2 YNNKEL (reference sequence). The CDR3 loop spans 15 amino acids. The CDR3 reads CASSQTGTRTYEQYF.

This chain links TRBV6-2 or TRBV6-3 with TRBJ1-2. CDR1 is MNHEY and CDR2 is SVGEGT in the germline V gene. The length of the CDR3 is 14 residues. Here the CDR3 reads CASSYSNGFYGYTF.

The CDR3 protein is CASTPGRGATGELFF. This chain links TRBV19 with TRBJ2-2; the D call from TCRdb, TRBD1, cannot be confirmed without DNA. Per the germline V gene, CDR1 is LNHDA and CDR2 is SQIVND (reference sequence). CDR3 size: 15 residues. The full variable domain, completed using reference TRBV19 and TRBJ2-2, is DGGITQSPKYLFRKEGQNVTLSCEQNLNHDAMYWYRQDPGQGLRLIYYSQIVNDFQKGDIAEGYSVSREKKESFPLTVTSAQKNPTAFYLCASTPGRGATGELFFGEGSRLTVL.

This chain joins TRBV18 and TRBJ1-1; TCRdb outputs TRBD1, but without DNA this stays unchecked. Looked up from germline, CDR1 is KGHSH and CDR2 is LQKENI. The CDR3 extends over 14 amino acids. This CDR3 reads CASSPGAVNTEAFF.

The chain joins TRBV20-1 to TRBJ1-2. The CDR3 extends over 13 amino acids. The germline gives CDR1 DFQATT, CDR2 SNEGSKA (reference sequence). This CDR3 reads CSATGRSNYGYTF.

V gene TRBV5-5 combines with J gene TRBJ2-7. Germline-derived CDR1 and CDR2 are SGHKS and YYEKEE (reference sequence). The CDR3 is made up of 13 amino acids. The CDR3 reads CASSSTDSYEQYF.

The genes are TRBV12-3 or TRBV12-4 and TRBJ1-2; TCRdb selects TRBD1, and the lack of DNA leaves this call unchecked. The CDR3 sequence is 15 residues long. CDR3: CASSPGQPANYGYTF.

The CDR3 protein is CASSYAQGNQPQHF. J is TRBJ1-5 and V is TRBV6-2 or TRBV6-3. CDR1 is MNHEY, CDR2 SVGEGT, per germline. CDR3 size: 14 residues.

The V gene is TRBV10-2, the J gene TRBJ2-7. Germline CDR1 WSHSY, CDR2 SAAADI. CDR3 length: 12 amino acids. CDR3 amino acids: CASKDLVNEQYF.

The genes are TRBV6-2 or TRBV6-3 and TRBJ2-3; TCRdb returns TRBD2, unconfirmable since there is no DNA. Germline CDR1 is MNHEY and CDR2 is SVGEGT. The CDR3 length is 14 residues. Here the CDR3 reads CASSLSTAGVTQYF.

The V and J genes are TRBV12-3 or TRBV12-4 and TRBJ2-7; TCRdb returns TRBD1, unconfirmable since there is no DNA. The CDR3 is 15 residues long. CDR3 in amino acids: CASSPSGATSYEQYF.

The V call is TRBV24-1, the J call TRBJ2-5; with no DNA, the TCRdb D assignment of TRBD1 cannot be verified. Germline V gene sequence: CDR1 KGHDR, CDR2 SFDVKD. The CDR3 sequence is 16 residues long. The CDR3 sequence is CATSDRDRGFKETQYF.